Detailed here is one TCR beta chain. Antigen: not known. The CDR3 has 14 amino acids. The V and J ends lost 5 bases and 0 bases respectively, with 10 bases between them. The germline V gene encodes CDR1 LNHNV and CDR2 YYDKDF (reference sequence). This specimen belongs to a study of T cells after yellow fever vaccination. By 5'RACE template switching, TCR cDNA was produced, with a universal primer site and UMIs added in the process. TCRdb re-derived calls from the 5' RACE reads in MiXCR, one entry per CDR3 protein. Of some 390,000 distinct CDR3 sequences detected, roughly a sixth appear once; the ten largest clones hold roughly a sixth. Broader study findings: A secondary response was less intense yet reached its peak sooner, at day 5 versus 15. There was a small share of clonotypes that showed up in both the CD4 and CD8 compartments. Post-booster reappearance was seen for most primary-vaccination clones (around 96% CD4, 75% to 90% CD8).

This receptor was obtained from a man between 18 and 29 years old who received the YFV17D yellow fever vaccine. The chain combines TRBV15 with TRBJ1-1; D is uncertain. The sequencing used PBMCs, collected before the yellow fever booster vaccination. CDR3 region: CATSPGFMNTEAFF. Written as DNA, the CDR3 is TGTGCCACCAGCCCTGGGTTCATGAACACTGAAGCTTTCTTT. The complete variable domain, with remaining parts taken from reference TRBV15 and TRBJ1-1, reads DAMVIQNPRYQVTQFGKPVTLSCSQTLNHNVMYWYQQKSSQAPKLLFHYYDKDFNNEADTPDNFQSRRPNTSFCFLDIRSPGLGDTAMYLCATSPGFMNTEAFFGQGTRLTVV.